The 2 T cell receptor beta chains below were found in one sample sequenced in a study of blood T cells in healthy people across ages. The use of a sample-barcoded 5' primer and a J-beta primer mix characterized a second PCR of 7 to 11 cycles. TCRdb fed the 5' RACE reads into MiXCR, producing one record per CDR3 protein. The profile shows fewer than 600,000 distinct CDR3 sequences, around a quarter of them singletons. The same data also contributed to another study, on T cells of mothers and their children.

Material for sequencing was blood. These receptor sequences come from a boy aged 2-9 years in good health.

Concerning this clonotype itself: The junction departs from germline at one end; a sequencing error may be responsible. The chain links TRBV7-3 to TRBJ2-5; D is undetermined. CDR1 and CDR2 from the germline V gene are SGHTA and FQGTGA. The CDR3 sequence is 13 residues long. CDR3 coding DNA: TGTGCCAGCAGCTTATCGAAAGAGGAGACCCAGCACTTC. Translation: CASSLSKEETQHF.

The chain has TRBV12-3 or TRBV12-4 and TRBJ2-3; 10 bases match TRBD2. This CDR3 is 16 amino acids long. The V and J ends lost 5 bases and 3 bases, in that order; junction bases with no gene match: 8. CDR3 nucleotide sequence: TGTGCCAGCAGTCCCACACTAGCGGGGATAACAGATACGCAGTATTTT. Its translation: CASSPTLAGITDTQYF.